This TCR beta chain emerged from a study of post-analysis software for immune sequencing data. Study at large: Courses of disease covered relapsing-remitting, secondary progressive and progressive-relapsing multiple sclerosis.

CDR3 length equals 16 residues. The germline V gene encodes CDR1 KGHDR and CDR2 SFDVKD. The V and J ends lost 5 bases and 8 bases respectively, with 23 bases between them. Unique molecular identifiers featured in each of the TCR beta cDNA libraries. MiXCR, run by TCRdb on the PCR reads, gives a single entry per CDR3 protein. The sample shows 450,000 to 700,000 distinct CDR3 sequences, roughly two fifths of them seen only once. As concerns this clonotype: Its antigen is unknown.

Whole-study findings and limits: Included in a set of about 5 TRBV segments more frequent in patients than controls were TRBV5-6, TRBV5-1 and TRBV20-1. Versus controls, multiple sclerosis patients showed significantly lower diversity (normalized Chao1). Strong co-clustering by F measure was seen for same-batch samples.

The specimen was blood. This TCR was sampled from a girl aged 5-17 years with multiple sclerosis. The chain is built from TRBV24-1 and TRBJ1-1, with D unresolved. The CDR3 is CATSGPGPGSVEEAFF. The CDR3 DNA is TGTGCCACCAGTGGTCCCGGACCTGGGTCCGTTGAGGAAGCTTTCTTT.